These 2 T cell receptor beta chains share one sample of origin, sequenced in a study of T-cell memory formation after mild COVID-19 (dated by TCRdb to about 2021). Libraries came from 5' RACE. Sequencing was carried out with an Illumina NovaSeq 6000. TCRdb took the public reads, trimmed them with fastp at Q25, ran MiXCR for clone calling and kept in-frame beta chains. Each CDR3 protein gets just one entry, which takes the most common genes and DNA from the rows behind it. This sample has 550,000 to 650,000 distinct CDR3 sequences in its table, and roughly 17% of those were observed once. The top ten clones comprise less than 10% of the sample. Sequenced input: PBMCs or a T cell subset sorted from them (not recorded which). These receptor sequences come from an adult woman who had mild COVID-19 (a few samples of this study predate the infection). The sample titles of this study are shuffled in the database, so cell type and time point are left out; the donor was told from shared clones.

This clonotype turned up a few times. The chain carries TRBV20-1 and TRBJ2-3, with D tentatively TRBD1 or TRBD2 (5 bases each). V gave up 3 bases and J gave up 0 bases, with 10 bases separating them. The CDR3 runs 14 residues. Germline V CDR1 and CDR2: DFQATT, SNEGSKA (reference sequence). The CDR3 region has the DNA TGCAGTGCTAGCAGTGGGGGAAGCACAGATACGCAGTATTTT. As protein: CSASSGGSTDTQYF.

The V and J genes are TRBV4-3 and TRBJ2-7; 13 positions agree with TRBD2. This CDR3 has 15 amino acids. After removal of 3 bases from V and 4 bases from J, the junction contained 3 bases not matched to a gene. Germline V gene sequence: CDR1 LGHNA, CDR2 YSLEER. DNA of the CDR3: TGCGCCAGCAGCCAGAAACTAGCGGGAGGGTACGAGCAGTACTTC. Protein product: CASSQKLAGGYEQYF.